This T cell receptor beta chain originates from a study of blood T cell repertoires in COVID-19 (dated by TCRdb to 2019 to 2021). For context, the study as a whole: Samples covering the acute and convalescent phases of COVID-19 were provided by collaborators in the United States, Italy and Spain. The material from the prospective study consisted of cDNA or gDNA derived from T cells, B-cell-depleted T cells, or PBMCs. Subjects who had been exposed to COVID-19, were actively infected with it, or had recovered from it provided the deeply sampled blood TCRbeta repertoires that made up the dataset. The repertoires were released in a freely available public database meant as a resource for research on the immune response to SARS-CoV-2. Samples came from the ongoing ImmuneRACE study (first 160 participants) plus 1,254 subjects from 6 global collaborators. Nearly every sample came with metadata listing a de-identified subject ID, COVID-19 status, age in years and sex. HLA class I and class II types, where available, came from metadata supplied by the sample provider rather than from assay-based typing.

Note on this clone: This receptor's antigen is unknown. No base-level quality is on record; no much larger clone is a single base apart.

Here V drops 4 bases and J drops 2 bases, and the junction holds 6 bases not matched to any gene. The CDR3 sequence holds 14 residues, the cysteine and phenylalanine included. The CDR3 DNA has 42 bases and is translated from base 1. The germline V gene encodes CDR1 SGHNT and CDR2 YYREEE (reference sequence). Broad study findings and their caveats: The quantity of clinical and demographic metadata differed by source and by participant and was supplied without curation.

TCRbeta CDR3 regions were amplified from genomic DNA using the immunoSEQ Assay, a bias-controlled multiplex PCR. Per the original workflow: The number of nucleated cells in each sample was estimated from the amplification of reference gene primers within the assay. Sequence reads were collapsed and filtered to measure the absolute abundance of every unique TCRbeta CDR3 rearrangement. For each sample, productive Simpson clonality was calculated as the square root of Simpson's diversity index across productive rearrangements. This is the immuneACCESS table as TCRdb keeps it, with only in-frame sequences that have V and J called. A part of the clones is gone; compared with another copy, unresolved V genes explain less than half, and the rest is unexplained. The D gene and trimming were derived from the DNA, and the V and J assignments and clone size from that table. Counted in this sample were about 170,000 clones; more than 70% of them appeared once. Clones ranked in the top ten supply 3.5% to 4% of the sample.

Enrolling through a virtual design, the prospective study's participants ranged in age from about 18 to 100 years and lived across about two dozen United States geographic areas. Cohort assignment in the prospective study relied on participant-reported clinical history from a screening survey and a study questionnaire. Each participant in the prospective study had whole blood, serum and a nasopharyngeal or oropharyngeal swab collected by mobile phlebotomists. Prospective study participants could optionally give additional blood draws and questionnaires over an approximately two-month period. Before DNA extraction, prospective study blood samples were shipped either frozen or at room temperature.

The receptor was isolated from a woman between 50 and 59 years old in a cohort exposed to, infected with or recovered from COVID-19 (not recorded which). Recombination joined TRBV5-4 with TRBJ2-7; the junction holds 7 bases that match TRBD1. The sequenced sample was PBMCs or T cells enriched from blood (not recorded which). The DNA reads as follows: TGTGCCAGCAGCAGGACCGGGACAGCCTACGAGCAGTACTTC. Its protein product is CASSRTGTAYEQYF.